Following are 3 T cell receptor beta chains from one sample sequenced in a study of shared clonotypes between healthy human individuals. The repertoire was sequenced with immunoSEQ multiplex PCR; TCRdb's copy has only in-frame clones and lacks some. The sample lists some 790,000 clones; over 60% were seen once. The source material was memory CD4+ T cells sorted from blood. Described subset: CD45RA-negative fraction. The receptor source for this set is a woman in her 30s in good health.

The sample holds a few counts of this clone. The chain carries TRBV28 and TRBJ2-7, with D tentatively TRBD2 (5 bases). Per the germline V gene, CDR1 is MDHEN and CDR2 is SYDVKM. The CDR3 runs to 13 residues. V was clipped by 4 bases and J by 3 bases, with 10 bases between them. The CDR3 loop is CASSSGLDYEQYF. For the CDR3, the DNA is TGTGCCAGCAGTTCCGGACTCGACTACGAGCAGTACTTC.

J is TRBJ2-5 and V is TRBV29-1, with D perhaps matching TRBD1 (6 bases). Deletions cut 8 bases from V and 3 bases from J, with 16 bases between. CDR3 length: 13 amino acids. Germline V gene sequence: CDR1 SQVTM, CDR2 ANQGSEA. Written as DNA, the CDR3 is TGCAGCCTTGGCAGGGACAAAAAAGAGACCCAGTACTTC. Amino acids: CSLGRDKKETQYF.

This chain connects TRBV2 to TRBJ2-3; 9 positions agree with TRBD2. Germline V gives CDR1 SNHLY, CDR2 FYNNEI. With V trimmed by 4 bases and J by 1 base, 6 bases remained unmatched. This CDR3 comprises 16 residues. Here the CDR3 reads CASSVGTSIRTDTQYF. CDR3 in DNA: TGTGCCAGCAGTGTTGGGACTAGCATACGCACAGATACGCAGTATTTT.